This entry features one T cell receptor beta chain sequence. Caucasian individuals from Russia who were healthy and aged about 6 to 95 acted as donors. Every donor provided 7.5 to 10 milliliters of peripheral blood. CDR3 length equals 14 residues. From germline, CDR1 is MDHEN and CDR2 SYDVKM. This sample is part of a study of blood T cells in healthy people across ages. For the second PCR, which ran for roughly 6 to 12 cycles, a sample-barcoded 5' primer and a J-beta primer mix were used. TCRdb reprocessed the 5' RACE reads via MiXCR and lists one record per CDR3 protein. The sample consists of about 1.6 million distinct CDR3 sequences, 30% to 40% of them appearing once.

The chain couples TRBV28 to TRBJ2-5; 10 bases fit TRBD2. Near its end, the DNA agrees better with TRBJ2-7, so the J call may be wrong. The sequenced material came from blood. This clonotype was sampled from a woman aged 30 to 39 in good health. The CDR3 DNA is TGTGCCAGCAGGACCAGCGGGAGGGCCTACGAGCAGTACTTC. This translates into CASRTSGRAYEQYF.